These 14 T cell receptor beta chains originate from one sample sequenced in a study of response to subunit inactivated influenza vaccine. MiXCR, run by TCRdb on the RT-PCR reads, gives a single entry per CDR3 protein. The sample has about 570,000 distinct CDR3 sequences, roughly 10% seen once. This same sample was also part of a study on T cells expressing NK-cell markers. This second report adds: In generating TCR beta cDNA, 5'RACE template switching with UMIs was used.

Sample: PBMCs from blood, taken on the day of vaccination. Source of these receptors: a man aged 45-60 years who received an inactivated influenza vaccine.

The sample holds a few counts of this clonotype. The chain carries TRBV20-1 and TRBJ2-2; D is ambiguous. This CDR3 has 13 residues. From germline, CDR1 is DFQATT and CDR2 SNEGSKA (reference sequence). V lost 5 bases, J lost 5 bases, and 12 bases lay in between. DNA for the CDR3: TGCAGTGCTCGTCCTCCTAGAACCGGGGAGCTGTTTTTT. Translating it yields CSARPPRTGELFF.

This chain connects TRBV29-1 to TRBJ2-1, with TRBD2 matching over 12 bases. The junction had 3 bases not matched to a gene; V was cut back by 5 bases and J by 4 bases. CDR1 and CDR2 (germline): SQVTM, ANQGSEA. The length of the CDR3 is 14 residues. CDR3 nucleotide sequence: TGCAGCGTTACCGGGACTAGCGGGTACAATGAGCAGTTCTTC. Translating gives CSVTGTSGYNEQFF.

The chain joins TRBV12-3 or TRBV12-4 to TRBJ1-5; no reliable D call. The ends were cut back, 6 bases at V and 3 bases at J, with 15 bases in the middle. The CDR3 extends over 15 amino acids. CDR3 coding DNA: TGTGCCAGCAGCCCTGGTGGCACCTCCAATCAGCCCCAGCATTTT. It yields the protein CASSPGGTSNQPQHF.

Comment on this clonotype: One base away lies a much larger clone, so this may be a sequencing read error. The V gene is TRBV5-6, the J gene TRBJ2-4, with 7 bases lining up with TRBD2. J gave up 6 bases and V 4 bases, and 10 bases lay outside the gene matches. In germline, CDR1 is SGHDT, CDR2 YYEEEE. The CDR3 extends over 15 amino acids. Written as DNA, the CDR3 is TGTGCCAGCAGCCCTGGACCGGGGAGGGGAAACATTCAGTACTTC. Protein sequence: CASSPGPGRGNIQYF. The entire variable domain, with the rest obtained from reference TRBV5-6 and TRBJ2-4, is as follows: DAGVTQSPTHLIKTRGQQVTLRCSPKSGHDTVSWYQQALGQGPQFIFQYYEEEERQRGNFPDRFSGHQFPNYSSELNVNALLLGDSALYLCASSPGPGRGNIQYFGAGTRLSVL.

This clonotype was observed a few times. V and J are TRBV5-1 and TRBJ2-7, with D unclear. The CDR3 totals 14 residues. V lost 4 bases to trimming and J lost 3 bases, with 14 bases between them. Per the germline V gene, CDR1 is SGHRS and CDR2 is YFSETQ. The CDR3 DNA sequence: TGCGCCAGCAGCCTTGGAGAACAGATCTACGAGCAGTACTTC. It codes for CASSLGEQIYEQYF.

This clonotype has just a few counts. The chain links TRBV30 to TRBJ2-1; possible D gene TRBD2, 6 bases. V was pared by 2 bases and J by 4 bases, with 18 bases between. The V gene's germline CDR1 is GTSNPN and CDR2 SVGIG (reference sequence). The CDR3 runs 16 residues. CDR3 sequence reads: CAWSYMPYAGYNEQFF. The CDR3 coding sequence is TGTGCCTGGAGTTATATGCCCTACGCGGGATACAATGAGCAGTTCTTC.

This clonotype appeared a few times. The genes are TRBV20-1 and TRBJ2-7; D remains ambiguous. The CDR3 length is 15 residues. Germline V gene lookup returns CDR1 DFQATT and CDR2 SNEGSKA (reference sequence). V was shortened by 0 bases and J by 3 bases, with 15 bases between the two germline ends. The CDR3 bases are TGCAGTGCTAGAGACCACTTCAACTCGGACTACGAGCAGTACTTC. This translates into CSARDHFNSDYEQYF.

This clonotype appeared many times. The genes are TRBV12-3 or TRBV12-4 and TRBJ2-3; tentative D call: TRBD1 (6 bases). Trimming removed 5 bases at V and 1 base at J, with 10 bases between. CDR3 size: 14 residues. The CDR3 nucleotides are TGTGCCAGCAGTCCGCACAGGGGCACAGATACGCAGTATTTT. It encodes CASSPHRGTDTQYF.

The V call is TRBV20-1, the J call TRBJ1-4; D gene ambiguous. V shed 6 bases and J shed 14 bases, with 16 bases lying between them. This CDR3 is 11 amino acids long. CDR1 and CDR2 (germline): DFQATT, SNEGSKA (reference sequence). The CDR3 region has the DNA TGCAGTGCCGGATTAAACCTAAACCTGTTTTTT. Translated: CSAGLNLNLFF.

This clonotype was observed many times. J is TRBJ2-1 and V is TRBV12-3 or TRBV12-4, with D tentatively TRBD1 (6 bases). Trimming removed 2 bases from V and 8 bases from J, with 10 bases in between. The CDR3 sequence is 13 residues long. The CDR3 reads CASSLKGVHEQFF. The DNA of the CDR3 is TGTGCCAGCAGTTTAAAGGGGGTCCATGAGCAGTTCTTC.

The chain carries TRBV2 and TRBJ2-1; D may be TRBD2 (5 bases). The CDR3 sequence is 16 residues long. V was shortened by 2 bases and J by 6 bases, with 17 bases between the two germline ends. Per germline, CDR1 SNHLY and CDR2 FYNNEI. CDR3 sequence: CASSEQWESVPNEQFF. The DNA of the CDR3 is TGTGCCAGCAGTGAACAGTGGGAGTCGGTCCCCAATGAGCAGTTCTTC.

This clonotype was seen more than once but under ten times. This chain joins TRBV25-1 and TRBJ1-5; D gene unclear. The germline V and J ends were trimmed by 3 bases and 3 bases, with 9 bases remaining between them. Germline V lookup: CDR1 MGHDK, CDR2 SYGVNS. This CDR3 contains 14 residues. CDR3 sequence reads: CASSEAGPNQPQHF. Written as DNA, the CDR3 is TGTGCCAGCAGTGAGGCAGGCCCCAATCAGCCCCAGCATTTT. Full variable domain (remainder filled in from reference TRBV25-1 and TRBJ1-5): EADIYQTPRYLVIGTGKKITLECSQTMGHDKMYWYQQDPGMELHLIHYSYGVNSTEKGDLSSESTVSRIRTEHFPLTLESARPSHTSQYLCASSEAGPNQPQHFGDGTRLSIL.

This clonotype showed up just a few times. This chain links TRBV20-1 with TRBJ1-5; tentative D call: TRBD1 (6 bases). The CDR3 runs to 14 residues. V lost 3 bases and J lost 9, with 18 bases in between. Germline loops: CDR1 DFQATT, CDR2 SNEGSKA (reference sequence). In DNA, the CDR3 is TGCAGTGCTAGCATCCCAGGGGTCAACGGGCCCCAGCATTTT. Residues: CSASIPGVNGPQHF.

This clonotype was recorded only once. The CDR3 spells CASSSRIWSYEQYF. The CDR3 DNA follows: TGTGCCAGCAGTTCCCGGATTTGGTCCTACGAGCAGTACTTC. The V gene is TRBV12-3 or TRBV12-4, the J gene TRBJ2-7; D gene ambiguous. This CDR3 spans 14 amino acids. V lost 4 bases, J lost 1 base, and 11 bases lay in between.